A single sample is the source of the 29 T cell receptor beta chains below, sequenced in a study of T cell repertoires in cytomegalovirus infection. TCRdb passed the reads through MiXCR, listing each CDR3 protein once. The sample includes approximately 190,000 distinct CDR3 sequences, 28% seen only once; the top ten take 30% to 35%. Input material: PBMCs. All receptors derive from a human donor in good health (CMV status not recorded). Some clones in this sample may be carry-over from other donors' samples.

The chain links TRBV5-1 to TRBJ1-2; the D is unclear. Deletions cut 1 base from V and 1 base from J, with 11 bases between. Germline V gene data show CDR1 as SGHRS and CDR2 as YFSETQ. The CDR3 covers 15 residues. CDR3 sequence (DNA): TGCGCCAGCAGCTTGAGCCCCGGGAGTAACTATGGCTACACCTTC. Translating it yields CASSLSPGSNYGYTF.

This clonotype was seen only a few times. The rearrangement uses TRBV6-2 or TRBV6-3 and TRBJ1-1; perhaps TRBD1 as D (5 bases). This CDR3 is built from 13 residues. Germline V gives CDR1 MNHEY, CDR2 SVGEGT. V was clipped by 7 bases and J by 3 bases, with 12 bases between them. This chain's CDR3 is CASKNSGDTEAFF. The CDR3 nucleotides are TGTGCCAGCAAAAACTCGGGGGACACTGAAGCTTTCTTT.

This clonotype was picked up a small number of times. The rearrangement uses TRBV2 and TRBJ2-5; 7 nucleotides line up with TRBD1. Unmatched junction bases numbered 3, after V lost 3 bases and J lost 2 bases. Germline V gene data show CDR1 as SNHLY and CDR2 as FYNNEI. The CDR3 has 14 residues. CDR3 protein: CASSEDRNQETQYF. The CDR3 DNA follows: TGTGCCAGCAGTGAGGACAGGAATCAAGAGACCCAGTACTTC.

The chain is built from TRBV6-2 or TRBV6-3 and TRBJ1-2; D not resolved. The CDR3 covers 13 residues. Germline-derived CDR1 and CDR2 are MNHEY and SVGEGT. V was cut by 5 bases and J by 8 bases, with 15 bases left in between. CDR3 sequence: CASSQSGIRGYTF. In DNA, the CDR3 is TGTGCCAGCAGTCAATCGGGTATAAGAGGCTACACCTTC.

The J gene is TRBJ1-1, the V gene TRBV5-1; weak D call: TRBD1 (5 bases). V lost 3 bases and J lost 5, with 14 bases in between. CDR3 length equals 14 residues. Per the germline V gene, CDR1 is SGHRS and CDR2 is YFSETQ. The chain's CDR3 is CASSSTGAGTEAFF. The DNA of the CDR3 is TGCGCCAGCAGCTCAACAGGCGCGGGGACTGAAGCTTTCTTT.

The chain is built from TRBV30 and TRBJ1-5; D might be TRBD1 (5 bases). The CDR3 extends over 13 amino acids. The germline gives CDR1 GTSNPN, CDR2 SVGIG (reference sequence). The V gene lost 4 bases and the J gene lost 5 bases, with 12 bases spanning the gap. The CDR3 DNA follows: TGTGCCTGGACGGCAGGGCCTGATCAGCCCCAGCATTTT. Encoded protein: CAWTAGPDQPQHF.

In its sample, this clonotype was seen a few times. The J gene is TRBJ1-5, the V gene TRBV9, with D possibly being TRBD1 (5 bases). V was clipped by 4 bases and J by 4 bases, with 12 bases between them. Per germline, CDR1 SGDLS and CDR2 YYNGEE. This CDR3 comprises 14 residues. CDR3 region: CASSPGGVNQPQHF. CDR3 nucleotide sequence: TGTGCCAGCAGCCCAGGAGGGGTAAATCAGCCCCAGCATTTT.

DNA for the CDR3: TGTGCCAGCAGCAGGGACTTGGCTAATGAAAAACTGTTTTTT. It yields the protein CASSRDLANEKLFF. The V gene is TRBV7-9, the J gene TRBJ1-4, with D possibly being TRBD1 (5 bases). Looked up from germline, CDR1 is SEHNR and CDR2 is FQNEAQ (reference sequence). The V gene lost 5 bases and the J gene lost 3 bases, with 10 bases spanning the gap. The CDR3 contains 14 residues.

This clonotype was counted between two and nine times. The chain has TRBV27 and TRBJ2-2; TRBD1 is a possible D gene (6 bases). V was cut by 5 bases and J by 4 bases, with 17 bases left in between. Germline V CDR1 and CDR2: MNHEY, SMNVEV (reference sequence). The CDR3 length is 16 residues. CDR3 in DNA: TGTGCCAGCAGTCCTCAAGGGACCAGGGGCACCGGGGAGCTGTTTTTT. The encoded protein is CASSPQGTRGTGELFF.

The rearrangement uses TRBV15 and TRBJ2-6; either TRBD1 or TRBD2 may fit D (6 bases each). Germline V gives CDR1 LNHNV, CDR2 YYDKDF (reference sequence). V shed 0 bases and J shed 0 bases, with 15 bases lying between them. The CDR3 spans 19 residues. CDR3 bases: TGTGCCACCAGCAGAGATGGAAGAGGGGGGCACTCTGGGGCCAACGTCCTGACTTTC. Encoded protein: CATSRDGRGGHSGANVLTF.

The chain carries TRBV27 and TRBJ1-2; 8 nucleotides align to TRBD1. Unmatched junction bases numbered 6, after V lost 7 bases and J lost 5 bases. The CDR3 has 13 residues. Germline-derived CDR1 and CDR2 are MNHEY and SMNVEV (reference sequence). CDR3 in amino acids: CASKDRERYGYTF. The CDR3 nucleotides read TGTGCCAGCAAGGACAGGGAAAGATATGGCTACACCTTC.

This clonotype has just a few counts. The genes are TRBV7-8 and TRBJ1-3; D is ambiguous. The V and J ends lost 0 bases and 1 base respectively, with 7 bases between them. Looked up from germline, CDR1 is SGHVS and CDR2 is FQNEAQ. The CDR3 is 15 amino acids. The CDR3 nucleotides read TGTGCCAGCAGCTTAGCGCTATATTCTGGAAACACCATATATTTT. Amino acid sequence: CASSLALYSGNTIYF.

This chain connects TRBV2 to TRBJ1-4, with 8 bases aligning to TRBD1. The J segment lost 7 bases and the V segment lost 7 bases, leaving 8 bases of the junction unmatched. The CDR3 is 14 residues long. Germline-derived CDR1 and CDR2 are SNHLY and FYNNEI. CDR3: CASKEDRAGEKLFF. In nucleotides, the CDR3 is TGTGCCAGCAAGGAGGACAGGGCAGGTGAAAAACTGTTTTTT.

This clonotype was detected a few times. V usage is TRBV6-2 or TRBV6-3 and J usage is TRBJ2-7; no clear D. Looked up from germline, CDR1 is MNHEY and CDR2 is SVGEGT. The CDR3 runs to 15 residues. V was trimmed by 4 bases and J by 6 bases, leaving 19 bases between them. The CDR3 DNA follows: TGTGCCAGCAGTTCCGCTCGTAGGGTATCGGGCGAGCAGTACTTC. Its translation is CASSSARRVSGEQYF.

The chain combines TRBV7-4 with TRBJ2-1, with 10 positions matching TRBD1. CDR3 size: 15 residues. J lost 9 bases, V lost 2 bases, and 7 bases had no gene match. CDR1 is SGHVT, CDR2 SQSDAQ, per germline. The DNA for the CDR3 is TGTGCCAGCAGCTTAAGTAGGACAGGGGGAAGTGAGCAGTTCTTC. It specifies CASSLSRTGGSEQFF.

Notes on this clonotype: The conserved final phenylalanine or tryptophan is absent from the CDR3, which likely points to a read error. The V gene is TRBV7-2, the J gene TRBJ1-5; possible D gene TRBD1, 6 bases. The CDR3 has 14 residues. V lost 5 bases and J lost 4, with 12 bases in between. Germline V CDR1 and CDR2: SGHTA, FQGNSA. The CDR3 DNA is TGTGCCAGCAGCCAGGGGACACGAAATCAGCCCCAGCATTAT. It translates to CASSQGTRNQPQHY.

This clonotype was recorded a few times. The V gene is TRBV19, the J gene TRBJ1-2; the match to TRBD1 covers 7 bases. Germline V CDR1 and CDR2: LNHDA, SQIVND (reference sequence). CDR3 length: 18 amino acids. The junction had 15 bases not matched to a gene; V was cut back by 5 bases and J by 0 bases. The CDR3 reads CASSLHSRDREANYGYTF. The DNA of the CDR3 is TGTGCCAGTAGTCTCCATAGCCGGGACAGAGAAGCTAACTATGGCTACACCTTC.

This clonotype was picked up many times. The chain has TRBV7-2 and TRBJ1-1; no reliable D call. There are 15 residues in the CDR3. V lost 2 bases, J lost 1 base, and 11 bases lay in between. The germline V gene has CDR1 SGHTA and CDR2 FQGNSA. The CDR3 DNA sequence: TGTGCCAGCAGCTTAAGGAGGTCTACGAACACTGAAGCTTTCTTT. It translates to CASSLRRSTNTEAFF. Complete variable domain (other parts from reference TRBV7-2 and TRBJ1-1): GAGVSQSPSNKVTEKGKDVELRCDPISGHTALYWYRQSLGQGLEFLIYFQGNSAPDKSGLPSDRFSAERTGGSVSTLTIQRTQQEDSAVYLCASSLRRSTNTEAFFGQGTRLTVV.

In this sample, this clonotype turned up a few times. The chain employs TRBV27 and TRBJ1-1; no reliable D call. CDR3 length: 14 residues. Trimming stripped 4 bases from V and 0 bases from J, with 9 bases between. CDR1 MNHEY and CDR2 SMNVEV come from the germline V gene (reference sequence). The CDR3, as DNA: TGTGCCAGCAGTTGGACGGGCCTGAACACTGAAGCTTTCTTT. This translates into CASSWTGLNTEAFF.

This clonotype was picked up one time. The chain couples TRBV12-3 or TRBV12-4 to TRBJ1-5; D possibly corresponds to TRBD1 (5 bases). The CDR3 extends over 17 amino acids. With 1 base removed from V and 2 bases from J, the gap between germline ends came to 15 bases. The DNA of the CDR3 is TGTGCCAGCAGTTTAGGAGGGAGGGGAGTTGGCAATCAGCCCCAGCATTTT. Protein product: CASSLGGRGVGNQPQHF.

CDR3 sequence reads: CASSLEGMGQPQHF. The CDR3 nucleotides are TGTGCCAGCAGCTTAGAAGGGATGGGTCAGCCCCAGCATTTT. V and J are TRBV7-6 and TRBJ1-5; D uncertain. This CDR3 is 14 amino acids long. V was clipped by 1 base and J by 6 bases, with 10 bases between them. CDR1 is SGHVS, CDR2 FNYEAQ, per germline.

This clonotype has just a few counts. The chain links TRBV29-1 to TRBJ2-4; TRBD2 agrees at 10 bases. The germline gives CDR1 SQVTM, CDR2 ANQGSEA. V shed 5 bases and J 5 bases; nucleotides not matched to a gene: 3. The CDR3 is made up of 13 amino acids. The CDR3 DNA reads TGCAGCGTTCCTAGCGGGAGACAAAACATTCAGTACTTC. Its protein product is CSVPSGRQNIQYF.

In this sample, this clonotype turned up a few times. V gene TRBV29-1 combines with J gene TRBJ1-2; D is undetermined. Germline CDR1 and CDR2: SQVTM and ANQGSEA. The CDR3 spans 15 residues. The V end was cut by 3 bases, the J end by 6 bases, with 20 bases between. The CDR3 sequence: CSVDHRTDVRDGYTF. The CDR3 DNA sequence: TGCAGCGTTGATCACCGAACTGATGTAAGGGATGGCTACACCTTC.

V and J are TRBV6-4 and TRBJ1-5; D remains unclear. The germline CDR1 and CDR2 sequences are MRHNA and SNTAGT. V was pared by 5 bases and J by 7 bases, with 12 bases between. The length of the CDR3 is 13 residues. The CDR3 coding sequence is TGTGCCAGCAGTCTCCTTAGCGGGCAGCCCCAGCATTTT. Translated, it gives CASSLLSGQPQHF.

This clonotype was detected many times. The chain employs TRBV2 and TRBJ2-5; TRBD2 matches 11 bases. CDR1 is SNHLY, CDR2 FYNNEI, per germline. Unmatched junction bases numbered 6, after V lost 7 bases and J lost 5 bases. The CDR3 length is 14 residues. The CDR3 DNA is TGTGCCAGCAAATTACTAGCGGGGGCGGAGACCCAGTACTTC. It yields the protein CASKLLAGAETQYF.

The gene calls are TRBV5-1 and TRBJ1-1; no clear D gene. Germline lookup yields CDR1 SGHRS and CDR2 YFSETQ. The CDR3 runs to 12 residues. Trimming took 0 bases from V and 7 from J, leaving 7 bases between them. Here the CDR3 reads CASSLADGEAFF. Here the CDR3 DNA reads TGCGCCAGCAGCTTGGCCGACGGTGAAGCTTTCTTT. The complete variable domain, with remaining parts taken from reference TRBV5-1 and TRBJ1-1, reads KAGVTQTPRYLIKTRGQQVTLSCSPISGHRSVSWYQQTPGQGLQFLFEYFSETQRNKGNFPGRFSGRQFSNSRSEMNVSTLELGDSALYLCASSLADGEAFFGQGTRLTVV.

This chain connects TRBV6-6 to TRBJ1-5, with unresolved D. Per the germline V gene, CDR1 is MNHNY and CDR2 is SVGAGI (reference sequence). This CDR3 spans 13 amino acids. Trimming took 5 bases from V and 4 from J, leaving 9 bases between them. The CDR3 nucleotides read TGTGCCAGCAGTGATTGGACGAATCAGCCCCAGCATTTT. As protein: CASSDWTNQPQHF.

The rearrangement links TRBV15 to TRBJ2-7; 7 nucleotides align to TRBD1. The germline V gene encodes CDR1 LNHNV and CDR2 YYDKDF (reference sequence). This CDR3 has 15 amino acids. With V trimmed by 3 bases and J by 4 bases, 9 bases remained unmatched. CDR3 region: CATSRAGTAYYEQYF. CDR3 DNA: TGTGCCACCAGCAGGGCCGGGACAGCCTATTACGAGCAGTACTTC.

This clonotype came up many times. The rearrangement links TRBV7-3 to TRBJ1-1; the D is unclear. CDR1 SGHTA and CDR2 FQGTGA come from the germline V gene. The CDR3 length is 12 residues. V lost 4 bases, J lost 5 bases, and 8 bases lay in between. The CDR3 nucleotides are TGTGCCAGCAGCTCGGATGGGACTGAAGCTTTCTTT. Its protein product is CASSSDGTEAFF.